These 6 T cell receptor beta chains originate from one sample sequenced in a study of cytomegalovirus exposure and HLA in healthy donors. With 60 Vbeta and 13 Jbeta primers, the PCR was carried out. The assay was immunoSEQ multiplex PCR, and TCRdb's table has in-frame clones only and misses some. The table shows some 200,000 clones, with more than 75% occurring only once. Sequencing used PBMCs. These receptors all come from a woman younger than 35 in good health and CMV-seronegative.

The chain is built from TRBV25-1 and TRBJ1-2; possible D gene TRBD1, 5 bases. The CDR3 is 15 residues long. Germline CDR1 and CDR2: MGHDK and SYGVNS. V was clipped by 1 base and J by 0 bases, with 9 bases between them. The DNA of the CDR3 is TGTGCCAGCAGTGAATGGGGGGACGCTAACTATGGCTACACCTTC. It is translated as CASSEWGDANYGYTF.

This clone has more than one count but fewer than ten. The rearrangement joins TRBV5-6 to TRBJ1-2; D is perhaps TRBD1 (5 bases). CDR3 length: 14 amino acids. Trimming removed 0 bases at V and 4 bases at J, with 10 bases between. From germline, CDR1 is SGHDT and CDR2 YYEEEE. The DNA of the CDR3 is TGTGCCAGCAGCTTGGGACAGAACTTCTATGGCTACACCTTC. Translating it yields CASSLGQNFYGYTF. Looking up the rest from reference TRBV5-6 and TRBJ1-2 gives the full variable domain: DAGVTQSPTHLIKTRGQQVTLRCSPKSGHDTVSWYQQALGQGPQFIFQYYEEEERQRGNFPDRFSGHQFPNYSSELNVNALLLGDSALYLCASSLGQNFYGYTFGSGTRLTVV.

V usage is TRBV29-1 and J usage is TRBJ1-1; D is perhaps TRBD1 (5 bases). Germline lookup yields CDR1 SQVTM and CDR2 ANQGSEA. The CDR3 is 17 residues long. V was clipped by 1 base and J by 1 base, with 19 bases between them. The CDR3 DNA is TGCAGCGTTGAAGGATTGGGGGGGGAGTTGCCGAACACTGAAGCTTTCTTT. It encodes CSVEGLGGELPNTEAFF.

This chain uses TRBV29-1 with TRBJ2-7, with 9 nucleotides matching TRBD1. The length of the CDR3 is 14 residues. Germline CDR1 is SQVTM and CDR2 is ANQGSEA. J was trimmed by 3 bases and V by 3 bases; bases with no gene match: 6. The CDR3 DNA is TGCAGCGTTGAGAAACGACAGGGGGGCTACGAGCAGTACTTC. Translation: CSVEKRQGGYEQYF.

This sequence joins TRBV25-1 and TRBJ1-2; a possible D gene is TRBD1 (5 bases). Germline loops: CDR1 MGHDK, CDR2 SYGVNS. This CDR3 region has 13 residues. The germline V and J ends were trimmed by 2 bases and 1 base, with 5 bases remaining between them. CDR3 protein: CASSEQGNYGYTF. In DNA, the CDR3 is TGTGCCAGCAGTGAACAGGGTAACTATGGCTACACCTTC.

This clone was counted only a few times. The chain combines TRBV6-1 with TRBJ1-5; no clear D. Trimming stripped 3 bases from V and 2 bases from J, with 8 bases between. Looked up from germline, CDR1 is MNHNS and CDR2 is SASEGT. This CDR3 contains 14 residues. DNA for the CDR3: TGTGCCAGCAGTGATCTGGGCGGCAATCAGCCCCAGCATTTT. It encodes CASSDLGGNQPQHF.